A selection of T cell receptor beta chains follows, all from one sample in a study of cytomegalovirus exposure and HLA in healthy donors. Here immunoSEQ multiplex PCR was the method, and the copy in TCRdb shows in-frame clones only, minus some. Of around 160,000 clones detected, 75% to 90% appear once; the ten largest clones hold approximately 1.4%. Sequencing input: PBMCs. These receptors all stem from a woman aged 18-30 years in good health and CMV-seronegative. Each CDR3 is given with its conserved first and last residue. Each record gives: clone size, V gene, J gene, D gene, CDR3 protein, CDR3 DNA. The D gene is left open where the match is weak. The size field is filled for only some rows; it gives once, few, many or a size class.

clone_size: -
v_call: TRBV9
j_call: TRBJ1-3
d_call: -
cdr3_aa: CASSQGHRGSGNTIYF
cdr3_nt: TGTGCCAGCAGCCAGGGACACCGGGGTTCCGGAAACACCATATATTTT

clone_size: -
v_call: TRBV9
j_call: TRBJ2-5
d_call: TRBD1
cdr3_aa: CASSVGDRGVETQYF
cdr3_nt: TGTGCCAGCAGCGTAGGGGACAGGGGTGTGGAGACCCAGTACTTC

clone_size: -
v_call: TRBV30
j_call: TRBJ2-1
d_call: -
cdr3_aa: CAWIPGLTYNEQFF
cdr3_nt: TGTGCCTGGATACCGGGACTGACATACAATGAGCAGTTCTTC

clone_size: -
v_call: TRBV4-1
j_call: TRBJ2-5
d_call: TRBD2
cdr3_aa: CASSHRWASGVQETQYF
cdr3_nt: TGCGCCAGCAGCCACAGGTGGGCTAGCGGGGTACAAGAGACCCAGTACTTC

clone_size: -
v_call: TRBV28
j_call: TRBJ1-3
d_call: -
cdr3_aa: CASRGDSFRGNTIYF
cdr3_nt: TGTGCCAGCAGGGGCGACAGTTTCCGCGGAAACACCATATATTTT

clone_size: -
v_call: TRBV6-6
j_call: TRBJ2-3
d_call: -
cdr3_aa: CASHTKGATQYF
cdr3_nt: TGTGCCAGCCACACTAAGGGAGCAACGCAGTATTTT

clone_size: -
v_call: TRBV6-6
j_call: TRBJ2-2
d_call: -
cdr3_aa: CASSYSRGSGELFF
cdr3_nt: TGTGCCAGCAGTTACTCGCGGGGCTCCGGGGAGCTGTTTTTT

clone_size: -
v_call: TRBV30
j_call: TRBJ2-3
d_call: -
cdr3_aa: CAWSDSVGGEDTQYF
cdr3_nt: TGTGCCTGGAGTGATTCCGTAGGGGGAGAAGATACGCAGTATTTT

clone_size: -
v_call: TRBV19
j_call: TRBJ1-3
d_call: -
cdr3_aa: CASRRRGANASGNTIYF
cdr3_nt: TGTGCCAGTAGAAGGCGGGGGGCGAATGCATCTGGAAACACCATATATTTT

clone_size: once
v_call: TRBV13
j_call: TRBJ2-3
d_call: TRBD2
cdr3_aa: CASSFGRGRSTDTQYF
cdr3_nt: TGTGCCAGCAGCTTTGGGAGGGGTAGGAGCACAGATACGCAGTATTTT

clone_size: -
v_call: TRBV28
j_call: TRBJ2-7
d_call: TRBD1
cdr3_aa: CASSLSGTGRNEQYF
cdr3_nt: TGTGCCAGCAGTCTGTCCGGGACAGGGAGGAACGAGCAGTACTTC

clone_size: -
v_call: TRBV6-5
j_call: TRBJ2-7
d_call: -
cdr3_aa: CASSLAPLYEQYF
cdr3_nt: TGTGCCAGCAGTTTGGCACCGCTCTACGAGCAGTACTTC

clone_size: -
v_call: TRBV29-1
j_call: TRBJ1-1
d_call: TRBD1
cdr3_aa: CSVEETKKDRGAFF
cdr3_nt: TGCAGCGTTGAAGAAACCAAAAAAGACAGGGGCGCTTTCTTT

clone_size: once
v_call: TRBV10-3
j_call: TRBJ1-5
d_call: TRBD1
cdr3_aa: CAISEQQGNSNQPQHF
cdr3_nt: TGTGCCATCAGTGAGCAACAGGGGAATAGCAATCAGCCCCAGCATTTT

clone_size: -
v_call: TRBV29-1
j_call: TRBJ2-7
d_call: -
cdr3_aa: CSVGAGNTYEQYF
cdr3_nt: TGCAGCGTTGGGGCGGGGAATACCTACGAGCAGTACTTC

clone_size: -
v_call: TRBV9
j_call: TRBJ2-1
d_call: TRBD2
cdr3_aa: CASSSPPSGYNEQFF
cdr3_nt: TGTGCCAGCAGCTCCCCACCTAGCGGCTACAATGAGCAGTTCTTC

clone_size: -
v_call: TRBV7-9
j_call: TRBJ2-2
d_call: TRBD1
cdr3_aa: CASTGTVNTGELFF
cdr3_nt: TGTGCCAGCACCGGGACAGTAAACACCGGGGAGCTGTTTTTT

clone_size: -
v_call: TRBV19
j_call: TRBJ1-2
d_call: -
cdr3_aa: CASSKRAEGIYGYTF
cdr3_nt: TGTGCCAGTAGCAAAAGGGCGGAGGGGATCTATGGCTACACCTTC

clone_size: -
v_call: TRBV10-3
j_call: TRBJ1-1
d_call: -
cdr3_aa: CAIREGTEAFF
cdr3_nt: TGTGCCATCCGAGAGGGCACTGAAGCTTTCTTT

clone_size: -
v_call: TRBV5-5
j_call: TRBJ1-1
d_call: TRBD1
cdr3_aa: CASSLRTGLNTEAFF
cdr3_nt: TGTGCCAGCAGCTTGCGGACAGGGTTGAACACTGAAGCTTTCTTT

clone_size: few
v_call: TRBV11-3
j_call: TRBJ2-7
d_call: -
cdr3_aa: CASSGRAEQYF
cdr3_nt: TGTGCCAGCAGCGGGCGGGCCGAGCAGTACTTC

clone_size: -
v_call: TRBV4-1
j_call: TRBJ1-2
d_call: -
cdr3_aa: CASSQVRDYIYGYTF
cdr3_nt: TGCGCCAGCAGCCAAGTCAGGGATTACATCTATGGCTACACCTTC

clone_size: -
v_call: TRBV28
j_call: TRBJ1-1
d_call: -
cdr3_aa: CASSFNLGGGEAFF
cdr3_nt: TGTGCCAGCAGTTTCAATCTAGGCGGGGGTGAAGCTTTCTTT

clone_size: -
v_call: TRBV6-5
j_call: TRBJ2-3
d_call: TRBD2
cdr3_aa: CASRIGLAPDTQYF
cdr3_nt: TGTGCCAGCAGAATCGGACTAGCCCCAGATACGCAGTATTTT

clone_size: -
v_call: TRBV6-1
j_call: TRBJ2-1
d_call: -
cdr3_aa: CASVGGSYNEQFF
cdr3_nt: TGTGCCAGCGTGGGGGGCTCCTACAATGAGCAGTTCTTC

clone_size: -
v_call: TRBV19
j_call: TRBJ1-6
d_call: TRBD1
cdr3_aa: CASSIGDRVVSPLHF
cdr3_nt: TGTGCCAGTAGTATTGGGGACAGGGTCGTTTCACCCCTCCACTTT

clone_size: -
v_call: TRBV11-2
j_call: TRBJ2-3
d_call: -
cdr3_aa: CASSLDGRRADTQYF
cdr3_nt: TGTGCCAGCAGCTTAGACGGACGGAGGGCAGATACGCAGTATTTT

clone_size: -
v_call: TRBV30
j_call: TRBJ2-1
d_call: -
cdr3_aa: CAWSVSWRGDGDEQFF
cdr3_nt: TGTGCCTGGAGTGTATCCTGGCGGGGAGATGGCGATGAGCAGTTCTTC

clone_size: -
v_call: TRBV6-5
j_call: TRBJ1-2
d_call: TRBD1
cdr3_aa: CGSGQGGLQGYTF
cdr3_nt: TGCGGGTCCGGGCAGGGGGGTTTGCAGGGCTACACCTTC

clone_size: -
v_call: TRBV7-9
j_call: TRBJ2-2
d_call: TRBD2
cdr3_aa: CASSFFGGASGTGELFF
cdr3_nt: TGTGCCAGCAGCTTTTTCGGGGGGGCCTCAGGCACCGGGGAGCTGTTTTTT

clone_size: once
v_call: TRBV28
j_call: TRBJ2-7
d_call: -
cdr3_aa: CASSLSLFGGNSYEQYF
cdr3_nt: TGTGCCAGCAGTTTATCCCTTTTCGGGGGAAACTCCTACGAGCAGTACTTC

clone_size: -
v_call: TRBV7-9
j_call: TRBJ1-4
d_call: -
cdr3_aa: CASSLVGHPNEKLFF
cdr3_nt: TGTGCCAGCAGCTTAGTAGGACACCCCAATGAAAAACTGTTTTTT

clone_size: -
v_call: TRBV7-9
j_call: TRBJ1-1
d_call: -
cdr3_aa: CASSLPGNTEAFF
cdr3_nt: TGTGCCAGCAGCTTACCCGGGAACACTGAAGCTTTCTTT

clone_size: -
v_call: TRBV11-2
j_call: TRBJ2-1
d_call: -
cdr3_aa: CASSFPVWTEGARYGRFF
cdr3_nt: TGTGCCAGCAGCTTTCCTGTGTGGACGGAGGGGGCGCGGTACGGTAGGTTCTTC

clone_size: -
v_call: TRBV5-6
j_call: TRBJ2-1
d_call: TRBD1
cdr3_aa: CASSTTGVEQFF
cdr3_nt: TGTGCCAGCAGCACCACAGGGGTAGAGCAGTTCTTC

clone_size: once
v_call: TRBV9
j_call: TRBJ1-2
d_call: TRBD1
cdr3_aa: CASSVGGVGQYYGYTF
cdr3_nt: TGTGCCAGCAGCGTAGGGGGGGTGGGACAGTATTATGGCTACACCTTC